The 24 T cell receptor beta chains below come from one sample, sequenced in a study of blood T cell repertoires in COVID-19. This table comes from immunoSEQ multiplex PCR, and its TCRdb copy is limited to in-frame clones, with some not included. The repertoire holds about 93,000 clones, with 75% to 90% as singletons. The sample taken for sequencing was peripheral blood. All receptors come from a human donor with active COVID-19. The donor label of this sample is uncertain.

The chain's CDR3 is CALQDSGNTIYF. CDR3 DNA: TGTGCCCTACAGGACTCTGGAAACACCATATATTTT. The chain uses TRBV7-9 and TRBJ1-3, with TRBD1 as a possible D gene (5 bases). This CDR3 comprises 12 residues. The germline gives CDR1 SEHNR, CDR2 FQNEAQ (reference sequence). Between the trimmed V and J ends, which lost 11 bases and 0 bases, there was a span of 8 bases.

By its share, this clone is medium-sized. The genes are TRBV20-1 and TRBJ2-7; TRBD2 matches 11 bases. Germline V gene lookup returns CDR1 DFQATT and CDR2 SNEGSKA (reference sequence). This CDR3 is 14 amino acids long. The ends lost 3 bases at V and 2 bases at J; junction bases unmatched: 3. As DNA, the CDR3 is TGCAGTGCTAGTTCTAGCGGGGGGACCTACGAGCAGTACTTC. This sequence encodes CSASSSGGTYEQYF.

This clone was seen once. The chain uses TRBV28 and TRBJ1-5, with D maybe TRBD1 (5 bases). CDR3 length: 15 amino acids. The ends were cut back, 6 bases at V and 2 bases at J, with 14 bases in the middle. Germline-derived CDR1 and CDR2 are MDHEN and SYDVKM. This CDR3 is CASRTPGLGNQPQHF. In DNA form, the CDR3 reads TGTGCCAGCAGAACCCCAGGGTTGGGCAATCAGCCCCAGCATTTT.

This clone was picked up one time. This chain connects TRBV6-6 to TRBJ1-2; 7 bases agree with TRBD1. The germline V gene has CDR1 MNHNY and CDR2 SVGAGI (reference sequence). CDR3 length: 13 residues. V trimming: 7 bases; J trimming: 2 bases; junction bases outside the gene matches: 4. The chain's CDR3 is CASTGTVNYGYTF. The CDR3 DNA reads as TGTGCCAGCACCGGGACAGTCAACTATGGCTACACCTTC.

J is TRBJ1-1 and V is TRBV5-4; weak D call: TRBD1 (5 bases). Trimming left V 4 bases short and J 2 bases short, with 21 bases between. The CDR3 consists of 17 residues. From germline, CDR1 is SGHNT and CDR2 YYREEE (reference sequence). This chain's CDR3 is CASSRLTQGLVNTEAFF. The CDR3 DNA sequence: TGTGCCAGCAGCCGATTAACTCAGGGCCTGGTCAACACTGAAGCTTTCTTT.

The rearrangement uses TRBV28 and TRBJ1-4; D unresolved. There are 14 residues in the CDR3. Germline CDR1 and CDR2: MDHEN and SYDVKM. V dropped 6 bases and J dropped 1 base, with 9 bases sitting between them. As DNA, the CDR3 is TGTGCCAGCAGCCGAGGCGGAACTAATGAAAAACTGTTTTTT. Its translation is CASSRGGTNEKLFF.

This rearrangement joins TRBV7-9 to TRBJ2-6; D not certain. The CDR3 extends over 17 amino acids. Trimming removed 5 bases from V and 0 bases from J, with 14 bases in between. In germline, CDR1 is SEHNR, CDR2 FQNEAQ (reference sequence). DNA for the CDR3: TGTGCCAGCAGCCCTCGGTGGGCAACCTCTGGGGCCAACGTCCTGACTTTC. Translated: CASSPRWATSGANVLTF.

V gene TRBV7-8 combines with J gene TRBJ2-5; tentatively, D is TRBD2 (7 bases). The V end was cut by 2 bases, the J end by 7 bases, with 20 bases between. CDR1 and CDR2 from the germline V gene are SGHVS and FQNEAQ. CDR3 length: 16 amino acids. CDR3 bases: TGTGCCAGCAGCTTAATTAGGGGGGGAACGTTGATGACCCAGTACTTC. This encodes CASSLIRGGTLMTQYF.

The rearrangement links TRBV6-6 to TRBJ2-7; D gene ambiguous. The CDR3 extends over 14 amino acids. Germline loops: CDR1 MNHNY, CDR2 SVGAGI (reference sequence). V lost 0 bases to trimming and J lost 2 bases, with 8 bases between them. The CDR3 sequence is CASSYSGRTYEQYF. The CDR3 nucleotides read TGTGCCAGCAGTTACTCGGGCCGAACCTACGAGCAGTACTTC.

This clone was seen only a few times. The CDR3 loop reads CASSYNRYTGELFF. CDR3 in DNA: TGTGCCAGCAGTTACAATCGGTACACCGGGGAGCTGTTTTTT. The chain uses TRBV6-2 or TRBV6-3 and TRBJ2-2; D unclear. CDR3 size: 14 residues. Germline assignment: CDR1 MNHEY and CDR2 SVGEGT. V was cut by 2 bases and J by 3 bases, with 7 bases left in between.

Written as DNA, the CDR3 is TGTGCCAGCAGCAAGGGAGCGGGGGGGCAGGGTGAGCAGTTCTTC. Its protein is CASSKGAGGQGEQFF. The chain has TRBV14 and TRBJ2-1; 10 nucleotides agree with TRBD2. Trimming took 5 bases from V and 9 from J; bases not matched to a gene: 10. From germline, CDR1 is SGHDN and CDR2 FVKESK. This CDR3 contains 15 residues.

The chain combines TRBV6-5 with TRBJ2-2; 7 bases are shared with TRBD1. The trim removed 6 bases at V and 6 bases at J, leaving 7 bases unmatched. The CDR3 contains 14 residues. The V gene's germline CDR1 is MNHEY and CDR2 SVGAGI. The CDR3 sequence is CASRGRGYAGELFF. The DNA for the CDR3 is TGTGCCAGCAGGGGCAGGGGGTATGCCGGGGAGCTGTTTTTT.

The chain combines TRBV6-5 with TRBJ2-3; TRBD2 aligns across 8 bases. CDR1 MNHEY and CDR2 SVGAGI come from the germline V gene. The ends lost 6 bases at V and 4 bases at J; junction bases unmatched: 6. The CDR3 length is 14 residues. The CDR3, as DNA: TGTGCCAGCAGACGGGGGGGAGGGTCAGATACGCAGTATTTT. This encodes CASRRGGGSDTQYF.

The chain couples TRBV5-1 to TRBJ1-2; D gene uncertain. Germline V gene lookup returns CDR1 SGHRS and CDR2 YFSETQ. The CDR3 spans 14 residues. The ends were cut back, 3 bases at V and 5 bases at J, with 14 bases in the middle. CDR3 region: CASSSVERDYGYTF. CDR3 nucleotide sequence: TGCGCCAGCAGCTCCGTGGAGCGGGATTATGGCTACACCTTC.

This chain joins TRBV4-2 and TRBJ2-5; perhaps TRBD1 as D (6 bases). Germline loops: CDR1 LGHNA, CDR2 YNFKEQ. The CDR3 spans 16 residues. With 0 bases removed from V and 0 bases from J, the gap between germline ends came to 11 bases. CDR3 sequence (DNA): TGTGCCAGCAGCCAAGAAAGGGGGAGTAACCAAGAGACCCAGTACTTC. Translation: CASSQERGSNQETQYF.

The chain is built from TRBV28 and TRBJ2-7; 7 nucleotides align to TRBD1. This CDR3 contains 14 residues. V was pared by 4 bases and J by 9 bases, with 12 bases of the junction left unmatched. CDR1 and CDR2 from the germline V gene are MDHEN and SYDVKM. Here the CDR3 DNA reads TGTGCCAGCAGTTACCCCGGACAGGTCGATGCGCAGTACTTC. Translated: CASSYPGQVDAQYF.

The chain has TRBV10-3 and TRBJ2-3, with TRBD2 identical over 7 bases. The V gene's germline CDR1 is ENHRY and CDR2 SYGVKD. The CDR3 contains 17 residues. Trimming at V came to 4 bases and at J to 2 bases, leaving 12 bases not matched to a gene. CDR3 sequence reads: CAISGASGTSFTDTQYF. The CDR3, as DNA: TGTGCCATCAGTGGGGCTAGCGGAACGAGCTTCACAGATACGCAGTATTTT.

This chain uses TRBV7-9 with TRBJ2-5, with D perhaps being TRBD1 or TRBD2 (7 bases each). This CDR3 spans 12 amino acids. Germline CDR1 reads SEHNR; CDR2 reads FQNEAQ (reference sequence). The V and J ends lost 10 bases and 2 bases respectively, with 11 bases between them. CDR3 bases: TGTGCCACCAGGGGGGGGCAAGAGACCCAGTACTTC. Translating gives CATRGGQETQYF.

The chain couples TRBV9 to TRBJ2-6; possible D gene TRBD1, 5 bases. The CDR3 totals 18 residues. V lost 7 bases to trimming and J lost 5 bases, with 25 bases between them. Germline values: CDR1 SGDLS, CDR2 YYNGEE. The CDR3 DNA reads TGTGCCAGCGCATCCAGGGTCCCAGAACCGCCCTGGGCCAACGTCCTGACTTTC. It is translated as CASASRVPEPPWANVLTF.

The count of this clone is one. The genes are TRBV5-1 and TRBJ1-4; weak D call: TRBD1 (5 bases). V was cut by 2 bases and J by 2 bases, with 16 bases left in between. The CDR3 is 17 residues long. Germline V gene lookup returns CDR1 SGHRS and CDR2 YFSETQ. The CDR3 here is CASSFNPFGTTNEKLFF. The CDR3, as DNA: TGCGCCAGCAGCTTCAACCCTTTCGGGACTACTAATGAAAAACTGTTTTTT.

V gene TRBV28 combines with J gene TRBJ1-6, with 7 bases identical to TRBD1. The CDR3 totals 13 residues. From germline, CDR1 is MDHEN and CDR2 SYDVKM. V gave up 1 base and J gave up 14 bases; unmatched junction bases: 5. The CDR3 protein is CASSLSAGGTLHF. CDR3 sequence (DNA): TGTGCCAGCAGTTTATCGGCAGGGGGTACCCTCCACTTT. Filled out from reference TRBV28 and TRBJ1-6, the complete variable domain reads DVKVTQSSRYLVKRTGEKVFLECVQDMDHENMFWYRQDPGLGLRLIYFSYDVKMKEKGDIPEGYSVSREKKERFSLILESASTNQTSMYLCASSLSAGGTLHFGNGTRLTVT.

The J gene is TRBJ2-1, the V gene TRBV5-6; possibly TRBD2 for D (6 bases). The V gene's germline CDR1 is SGHDT and CDR2 YYEEEE. Trimming cost V 1 base and J 4 bases, with 15 bases left between them. The CDR3 has 16 amino acids. The CDR3 coding sequence is TGTGCCAGCAGCTTGAATCCGGGGGTTCGATACAATGAGCAGTTCTTC. Translation: CASSLNPGVRYNEQFF.

The chain carries TRBV4-3 and TRBJ2-2; weak D call: TRBD1 (6 bases). Per germline, CDR1 LGHNA and CDR2 YSLEER. Trimming removed 1 base from V and 6 bases from J, with 15 bases in between. This CDR3 has 16 amino acids. CDR3 protein: CASSQVQGLSAGELFF. The CDR3 DNA is TGCGCCAGCAGCCAAGTCCAGGGGCTGAGCGCCGGGGAGCTGTTTTTT.

The CDR3 bases are TGTGCCAGCTCCTCTAACCTGGGCGCCTCGAACACCGGGGAGCTGTTTTTT. This codes for CASSSNLGASNTGELFF. V is TRBV18 and J is TRBJ2-2; the D is unclear. From germline, CDR1 is KGHSH and CDR2 LQKENI. This CDR3 spans 17 amino acids. V was pared by 6 bases and J by 0 bases, with 17 bases between.